One sample yielded the 30 T cell receptor beta chains listed below, sequenced in a study of T cell repertoires in cytomegalovirus infection. One entry per CDR3 protein results from TCRdb running MiXCR on the reads. The sample holds 300,000 to 400,000 distinct CDR3 sequences, 25% to 35% seen once. Their antigen targets remain unknown. This sample comprised cultured PBMCs, obtained from culture after CMV antigen stimulation. All receptors come from a human donor in good health (CMV status not recorded). Some clones in this sample may be carry-over from other donors' samples.

The sample holds a few counts of this clonotype. The gene calls are TRBV7-6 and TRBJ1-4, with D possibly being TRBD1 (6 bases). The CDR3 extends over 14 amino acids. Germline CDR1 is SGHVS and CDR2 is FNYEAQ. With 5 bases removed from V and 8 bases from J, the gap between germline ends came to 15 bases. The CDR3, as DNA: TGTGCCAGCAGCCAGGCTGGGGGCGCGGAAAAACTGTTTTTT. It specifies CASSQAGGAEKLFF. Drawing the rest from reference TRBV7-6 and TRBJ1-4, the complete variable domain is GAGVSQSPRYKVTKRGQDVALRCDPISGHVSLYWYRQALGQGPEFLTYFNYEAQQDKSGLPNDRFSAERPEGSISTLTIQRTEQRDSAMYRCASSQAGGAEKLFFGSGTQLSVL.

Only a few counts were recorded for this clonotype. This rearrangement joins TRBV12-5 to TRBJ1-6; no clear D. V lost 2 bases, J lost 7 bases, and 9 bases lay in between. Germline V gene data show CDR1 as LGHNT and CDR2 as FRNRAP. The CDR3 covers 14 residues. CDR3 DNA sequence: TGTGCTAGTGGTTTGACGGACGGAAATTCACCCCTCCACTTT. Amino acid sequence: CASGLTDGNSPLHF.

This clonotype was counted only a few times. The CDR3 DNA follows: TGCAGCGTGCGAGCGGGAGGGGCCTACGAGCAGTACTTC. Translating gives CSVRAGGAYEQYF. This chain connects TRBV29-1 to TRBJ2-7, with 10 bases matching TRBD2. This CDR3 contains 13 residues. V was clipped by 6 bases and J by 2 bases; unmatched bases: 4. Germline lookup yields CDR1 SQVTM and CDR2 ANQGSEA.

The gene calls are TRBV11-2 and TRBJ1-3; D is undetermined. The germline CDR1 and CDR2 sequences are SGHAT and FQNNGV. The V and J ends lost 0 bases and 2 bases respectively, with 8 bases between them. The length of the CDR3 is 15 residues. This CDR3 reads CASSLDIGAGNTIYF. The DNA for the CDR3 is TGTGCCAGCAGCTTAGATATCGGGGCTGGAAACACCATATATTTT. The full variable domain, its missing parts supplied by reference TRBV11-2 and TRBJ1-3, is EAGVAQSPRYKIIEKRQSVAFWCNPISGHATLYWYQQILGQGPKLLIQFQNNGVVDDSQLPKDRFSAERLKGVDSTLKIQPAKLEDSAVYLCASSLDIGAGNTIYFGEGSWLTVV.

The chain recombines TRBV7-9 with TRBJ1-2; 8 nucleotides line up with TRBD1. Per germline, CDR1 SEHNR and CDR2 FQNEAQ (reference sequence). The CDR3 is made up of 13 amino acids. V was clipped by 6 bases and J by 6 bases; unmatched bases: 6. The CDR3 DNA reads TGTGCCAGCAGACCCGGGACAGGCGATGGCTACACCTTC. Its translation is CASRPGTGDGYTF.

The CDR3 DNA is TGTGCCAGCAGCACTACAGGGGGCGAGAATTCACCCCTCCACTTT. Its protein is CASSTTGGENSPLHF. The chain carries TRBV7-9 and TRBJ1-6; 9 bases match TRBD1. Germline CDR1 SEHNR, CDR2 FQNEAQ (reference sequence). Trimming at V came to 5 bases and at J to 7 bases, leaving 6 bases not matched to a gene. This CDR3 has 15 amino acids.

About this clonotype: A clone one base away is much larger, so this may be a read error. The chain uses TRBV5-1 and TRBJ1-3, with D hard to call. This CDR3 region has 13 residues. Germline CDR1 reads SGHRS; CDR2 reads YFSETQ. CDR3 protein: CASSLIPGNTICF. The CDR3 DNA sequence: TGCGCCAGCAGCTTGATACCTGGAAACACCATATGTTTT.

CDR3 residues: CASSRFGTPESYEQYF. In nucleotides, the CDR3 is TGCGCCAGCAGCCGCTTCGGGACCCCGGAGTCCTACGAGCAGTACTTC. The chain combines TRBV5-1 with TRBJ2-7, with D perhaps TRBD1 or TRBD2 (5 bases each). In germline, CDR1 is SGHRS, CDR2 YFSETQ. Between the trimmed V and J ends, which lost 4 bases and 1 base, there was a span of 18 bases. This CDR3 comprises 16 residues.

The J gene is TRBJ1-6, the V gene TRBV19; perhaps TRBD1 as D (6 bases). The germline gives CDR1 LNHDA, CDR2 SQIVND (reference sequence). CDR3 length: 15 amino acids. Trimming shortened V by 5 bases and J by 1 base, and 9 bases separated the two germline ends. The CDR3 reads CASSEGGSYNSPLHF. In DNA form, the CDR3 reads TGTGCCAGTAGTGAAGGGGGGTCCTATAATTCACCCCTCCACTTT.

J is TRBJ1-4 and V is TRBV7-2; 7 bases are shared with TRBD1. From germline, CDR1 is SGHTA and CDR2 FQGNSA. This CDR3 region has 14 residues. V was clipped by 6 bases and J by 7 bases; unmatched bases: 8. Here the CDR3 reads CASSRPGQTEKLFF. In DNA, the CDR3 is TGTGCCAGCAGTCGGCCGGGACAGACTGAAAAACTGTTTTTT.

V and J are TRBV7-9 and TRBJ2-7; 7 bases match TRBD2. Germline V CDR1 and CDR2: SEHNR, FQNEAQ (reference sequence). Trimming cost V 5 bases and J 7 bases; bases outside gene matches: 14. The CDR3 spans 15 residues. Here the CDR3 DNA reads TGTGCCAGCAGCACTAACTTAGCGGGCTCGAGGGAGCAGTACTTC. This translates into CASSTNLAGSREQYF.

This clonotype was seen a handful of times. The genes are TRBV19 and TRBJ2-3; 7 nucleotides agree with TRBD2. This CDR3 is built from 15 residues. V trimming: 3 bases; J trimming: 3 bases; junction bases outside the gene matches: 6. Germline V gives CDR1 LNHDA, CDR2 SQIVND (reference sequence). CDR3 DNA: TGTGCCAGTAGTATTTTCGGCGGGGGTACAGATACGCAGTATTTT. Translated, it gives CASSIFGGGTDTQYF. Using reference TRBV19 and TRBJ2-3 for the parts outside the CDR3, the full variable domain is DGGITQSPKYLFRKEGQNVTLSCEQNLNHDAMYWYRQDPGQGLRLIYYSQIVNDFQKGDIAEGYSVSREKKESFPLTVTSAQKNPTAFYLCASSIFGGGTDTQYFGPGTRLTVL.

This clonotype was seen at least ten times. The chain joins TRBV12-3 or TRBV12-4 to TRBJ1-1; D is uncertain. The CDR3 loop spans 14 amino acids. V dropped 7 bases and J dropped 0 bases, with 12 bases sitting between them. The CDR3 DNA follows: TGTGCCAGCACCGGACCCAATATGAACACTGAAGCTTTCTTT. It encodes CASTGPNMNTEAFF.

This clonotype appeared many times. The V gene is TRBV7-9, the J gene TRBJ1-5; 9 bases align to TRBD1. The ends lost 5 bases at V and 4 bases at J; junction bases unmatched: 6. Germline-derived CDR1 and CDR2 are SEHNR and FQNEAQ (reference sequence). CDR3 length equals 15 residues. In DNA, the CDR3 is TGTGCCAGCAGCGAAACAGGGGGCAAGAATCAGCCCCAGCATTTT. Encoded protein: CASSETGGKNQPQHF.

Concerning this clonotype itself: Sequence at one end of the junction differs from germline and may be a read error. The CDR3 nucleotides read TGTGCCAGCAGCCTAGAGCGCACCGGTCGCTACACTGAAGCTTTCTTT. This gives the protein CASSLERTGRYTEAFF. The rearrangement uses TRBV11-2 and TRBJ1-1; D remains unclear. The CDR3 sequence is 16 residues long. Germline loops: CDR1 SGHAT, CDR2 FQNNGV.

As DNA, the CDR3 is TGTGCCAGCGGACTGTTCCGCAATGAGCAGTTCTTC. It specifies CASGLFRNEQFF. The J gene is TRBJ2-1, the V gene TRBV27, with D perhaps matching TRBD2 (5 bases). In germline, CDR1 is MNHEY, CDR2 SMNVEV (reference sequence). The V end lost 8 bases, the J end lost 6 bases, and 11 bases lay between the germline ends. This CDR3 is 12 amino acids long.

This clonotype was counted a few times. The chain combines TRBV6-5 with TRBJ2-7; TRBD2 aligns across 9 bases. The CDR3 spans 17 residues. V was pared by 4 bases and J by 4 bases, with 14 bases of the junction left unmatched. Germline V gives CDR1 MNHEY, CDR2 SVGAGI. CDR3: CASSSLSREGLRYEQYF. The CDR3, as DNA: TGTGCCAGCAGTTCCCTATCGCGGGAGGGACTCCGGTACGAGCAGTACTTC.

This clonotype was found once. The CDR3 region has the DNA TGCGCCAGCAGCCAAGCCCTCACTAGCGGAGCAGGGGAGACCCAGTACTTC. It is translated as CASSQALTSGAGETQYF. The chain joins TRBV4-1 to TRBJ2-5, with TRBD2 identical over 8 bases. V gave up 1 base and J gave up 5 bases; unmatched junction bases: 12. The CDR3 loop spans 17 amino acids. Germline V gene data show CDR1 as MGHRA and CDR2 as YSYEKL.

This clonotype was seen a few times. J is TRBJ2-1 and V is TRBV10-3, with 10 positions matching TRBD2. The J segment lost 9 bases and the V segment lost 3 bases, leaving 11 bases of the junction unmatched. The CDR3 is 16 residues long. Germline CDR1 is ENHRY and CDR2 is SYGVKD. The CDR3 spells CAISDFSGLAVREQFF. CDR3 nucleotides: TGTGCCATCAGTGATTTTTCTGGACTAGCGGTTCGTGAGCAGTTCTTC.

This clonotype was observed at least ten times. This chain connects TRBV7-8 to TRBJ1-1; perhaps TRBD1 as D (5 bases). Germline CDR1 SGHVS, CDR2 FQNEAQ. V was shortened by 1 base and J by 6 bases, with 12 bases between the two germline ends. This CDR3 has 14 amino acids. The CDR3 loop reads CASSLGGGDPEAFF. CDR3 nucleotide sequence: TGTGCCAGCAGCTTAGGGGGGGGGGATCCTGAAGCTTTCTTT.

This rearrangement joins TRBV6-5 to TRBJ2-2, with 8 nucleotides matching TRBD1. Per the germline V gene, CDR1 is MNHEY and CDR2 is SVGAGI. After removal of 7 bases from V and 0 bases from J, the junction contained 10 bases not matched to a gene. The length of the CDR3 is 17 residues. The DNA of the CDR3 is TGTGCCAGCACCAGAACCCCGACAGGGGCGAACACCGGGGAGCTGTTTTTT. As protein: CASTRTPTGANTGELFF.

DNA of the CDR3: TGTGCCAGCAGTTTATTGACGTATGAAAAACTGTTTTTT. Encoded protein: CASSLLTYEKLFF. The rearrangement links TRBV12-3 or TRBV12-4 to TRBJ1-4; unclear D gene. The CDR3 spans 13 residues. Trimming shortened V by 2 bases and J by 6 bases, and 7 bases separated the two germline ends.

The table lists this clonotype with a few counts. The V and J genes are TRBV11-2 and TRBJ2-1; the D is unclear. The CDR3 is 14 residues long. Germline-derived CDR1 and CDR2 are SGHAT and FQNNGV. V was clipped by 7 bases and J by 2 bases, with 12 bases between them. The CDR3 is CASTKDGPYNEQFF. In DNA form, the CDR3 reads TGTGCCAGCACTAAAGACGGCCCCTACAATGAGCAGTTCTTC.

This clonotype was detected only a few times. The rearrangement links TRBV12-3 or TRBV12-4 to TRBJ2-2, with TRBD1 matching over 7 bases. V shed 5 bases, J shed 6 bases, and the junction held 12 bases outside the gene matches. The CDR3 extends over 16 amino acids. Written as DNA, the CDR3 is TGTGCCAGCAGTCTAACGACAGGGTATACCGCCGGGGAGCTGTTTTTT. This gives the protein CASSLTTGYTAGELFF.

This clonotype was found a few times. V and J are TRBV28 and TRBJ1-2; 8 nucleotides align to TRBD1. This CDR3 spans 17 amino acids. The V gene end was trimmed by 5 bases and the J gene end by 3 bases; junction bases not matched to a gene: 14. CDR1 is MDHEN, CDR2 SYDVKM, per germline. CDR3: CASSPQRRPGGHYGYTF. In nucleotides, the CDR3 is TGTGCCAGCAGTCCCCAAAGACGGCCAGGGGGCCACTATGGCTACACCTTC.

The chain is built from TRBV5-4 and TRBJ2-3, with 11 bases identical to TRBD2. There are 17 residues in the CDR3. The V segment lost 4 bases and the J segment 3 bases; nucleotides outside the gene matches: 10. CDR1 and CDR2 (germline): SGHNT, YYREEE (reference sequence). The CDR3 nucleotides are TGTGCCAGCAGCAACCGACTAGCGGGGAAAGGGACAGATACGCAGTATTTT. This codes for CASSNRLAGKGTDTQYF.

The rearrangement joins TRBV27 to TRBJ1-1; D is possibly TRBD1 (5 bases). The CDR3 runs to 15 residues. V lost 3 bases to trimming and J lost 11 bases, with 22 bases between them. In germline, CDR1 is MNHEY, CDR2 SMNVEV (reference sequence). The CDR3 DNA sequence: TGTGCCAGCAGTTTCGGGACGACTCCAACCGCGAGGGCTTTCTTT. It specifies CASSFGTTPTARAFF.

V is TRBV6-6 and J is TRBJ2-1; 12 bases are shared with TRBD2. The CDR3 length is 17 residues. Trimming at V came to 8 bases and at J to 7 bases, leaving 15 bases not matched to a gene. Germline loops: CDR1 MNHNY, CDR2 SVGAGI (reference sequence). CDR3 DNA: TGTGCCAGCTCCCAGGCGACTAGCGGGAGAAGGGCAAATGAGCAGTTCTTC. This translates into CASSQATSGRRANEQFF.

The gene calls are TRBV9 and TRBJ1-5; 9 bases align to TRBD1. With V trimmed by 4 bases and J by 6 bases, 8 bases remained unmatched. This CDR3 has 15 residues. The germline V gene encodes CDR1 SGDLS and CDR2 YYNGEE. CDR3 loop: CASSPRRQGGQPQHF. Written as DNA, the CDR3 is TGTGCCAGCAGCCCCAGGCGACAGGGGGGTCAGCCCCAGCATTTT.

This clonotype has only one observation. The V gene is TRBV7-3, the J gene TRBJ2-4, with TRBD1 as a possible D gene (5 bases). Germline values: CDR1 SGHTA, CDR2 FQGTGA. This CDR3 is built from 13 residues. With 2 bases removed from V and 6 bases from J, the gap between germline ends came to 8 bases. The CDR3 nucleotides are TGTGCCAGCAGCTTAGGGGCCGGAAACATTCAGTACTTC. Its protein is CASSLGAGNIQYF.